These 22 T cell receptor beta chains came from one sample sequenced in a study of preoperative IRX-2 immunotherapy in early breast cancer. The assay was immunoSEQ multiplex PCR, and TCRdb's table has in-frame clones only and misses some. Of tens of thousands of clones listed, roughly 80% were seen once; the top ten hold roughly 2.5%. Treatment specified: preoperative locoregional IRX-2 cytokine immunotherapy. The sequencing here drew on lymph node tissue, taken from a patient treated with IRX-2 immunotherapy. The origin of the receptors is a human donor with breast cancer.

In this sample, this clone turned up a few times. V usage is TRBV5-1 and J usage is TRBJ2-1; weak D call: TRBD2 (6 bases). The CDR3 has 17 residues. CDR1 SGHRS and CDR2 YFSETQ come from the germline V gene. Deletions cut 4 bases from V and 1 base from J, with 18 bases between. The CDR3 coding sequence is TGCGCCAGCAGCCCGGCTCGCGGGATTGCTTCCTACAATGAGCAGTTCTTC. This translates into CASSPARGIASYNEQFF.

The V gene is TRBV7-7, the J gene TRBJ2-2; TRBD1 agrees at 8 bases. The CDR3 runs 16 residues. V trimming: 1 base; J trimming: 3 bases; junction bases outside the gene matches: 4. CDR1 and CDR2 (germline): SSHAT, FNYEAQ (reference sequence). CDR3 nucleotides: TGTGCCAGCAGCTTAGGAACAGGGGGGTACACCGGGGAGCTGTTTTTT. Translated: CASSLGTGGYTGELFF.

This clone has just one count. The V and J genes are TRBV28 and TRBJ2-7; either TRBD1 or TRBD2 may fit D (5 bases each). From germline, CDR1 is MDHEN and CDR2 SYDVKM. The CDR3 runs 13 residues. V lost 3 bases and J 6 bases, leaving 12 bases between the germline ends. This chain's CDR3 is CASSFIGTGEQYF. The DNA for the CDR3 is TGTGCCAGCAGTTTCATAGGGACCGGCGAGCAGTACTTC.

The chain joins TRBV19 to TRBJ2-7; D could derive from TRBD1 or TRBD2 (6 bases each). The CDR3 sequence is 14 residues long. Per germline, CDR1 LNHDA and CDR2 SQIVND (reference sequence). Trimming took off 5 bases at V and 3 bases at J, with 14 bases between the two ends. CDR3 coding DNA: TGTGCCAGTAGTGCGCGGGACAATCACTACGAGCAGTACTTC. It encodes CASSARDNHYEQYF.

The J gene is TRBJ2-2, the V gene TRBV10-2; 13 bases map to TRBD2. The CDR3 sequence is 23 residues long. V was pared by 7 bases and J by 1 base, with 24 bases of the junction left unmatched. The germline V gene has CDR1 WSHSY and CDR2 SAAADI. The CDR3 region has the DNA TGCGCCAGCAATAAGACGGACAACCGGACTAGCGGGGGACACTATCAGAACACCGGGGAGCTGTTTTTT. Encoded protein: CASNKTDNRTSGGHYQNTGELFF.

As DNA, the CDR3 is TGTGCCAGCAGTACAGGGTCAGTTCCATGGCCCCAGCATTTT. Protein sequence: CASSTGSVPWPQHF. This chain joins TRBV28 and TRBJ1-5; a weak D match, TRBD1 (6 bases). This CDR3 has 14 residues. Looked up from germline, CDR1 is MDHEN and CDR2 is SYDVKM. The ends were cut back, 5 bases at V and 9 bases at J, with 17 bases in the middle.

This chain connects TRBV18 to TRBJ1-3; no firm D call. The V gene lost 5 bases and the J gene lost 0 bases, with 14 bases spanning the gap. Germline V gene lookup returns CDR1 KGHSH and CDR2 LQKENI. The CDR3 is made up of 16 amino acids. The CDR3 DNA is TGTGCCAGCTCAGCCCAGGTTGTGAGCTCTGGAAACACCATATATTTT. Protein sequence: CASSAQVVSSGNTIYF.

The CDR3 spells CASSERLIQPQHF. The CDR3 DNA reads as TGTGCCAGCAGTGAACGACTCATCCAGCCCCAGCATTTT. V and J are TRBV2 and TRBJ1-5; no reliable D call. With 2 bases removed from V and 7 bases from J, the gap between germline ends came to 9 bases. Looked up from germline, CDR1 is SNHLY and CDR2 is FYNNEI. The CDR3 length is 13 residues.

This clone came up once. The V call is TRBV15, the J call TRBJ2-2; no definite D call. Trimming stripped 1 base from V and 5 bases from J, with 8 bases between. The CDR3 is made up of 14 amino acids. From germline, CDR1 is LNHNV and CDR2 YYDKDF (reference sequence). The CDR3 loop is CATSRGEQTGELFF. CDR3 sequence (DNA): TGTGCCACCAGCAGAGGGGAACAGACCGGGGAGCTGTTTTTT.

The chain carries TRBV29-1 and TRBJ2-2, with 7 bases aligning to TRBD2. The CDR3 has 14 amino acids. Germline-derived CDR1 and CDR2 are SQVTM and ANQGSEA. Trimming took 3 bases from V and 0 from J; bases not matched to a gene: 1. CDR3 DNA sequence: TGCAGCGTTGATGCGGGGGCGAACACCGGGGAGCTGTTTTTT. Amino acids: CSVDAGANTGELFF.

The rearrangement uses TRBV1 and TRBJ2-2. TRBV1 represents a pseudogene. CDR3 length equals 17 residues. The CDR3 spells CASSQGLARGLNGELFF. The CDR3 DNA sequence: TGCGCCAGCAGCCAAGGCCTCGCACGGGGGCTCAACGGGGAGCTGTTTTTT.

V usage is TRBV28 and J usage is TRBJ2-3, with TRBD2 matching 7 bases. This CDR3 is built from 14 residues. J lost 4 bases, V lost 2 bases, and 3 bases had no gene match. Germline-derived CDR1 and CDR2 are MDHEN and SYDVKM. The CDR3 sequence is CASSLEGGSDTQYF. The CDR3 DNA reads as TGTGCCAGCAGTTTAGAGGGAGGGTCAGATACGCAGTATTTT.

The CDR3 region has the DNA TGTGCCAGTAGTCGACAGCAAAGGTCCAATTCACCCCTCCACTTT. Amino acid sequence: CASSRQQRSNSPLHF. The chain is built from TRBV19 and TRBJ1-6, with a weak D call TRBD1 (5 bases). This CDR3 comprises 15 residues. V was clipped by 5 bases and J by 7 bases, with 15 bases between them. In germline, CDR1 is LNHDA, CDR2 SQIVND (reference sequence).

CDR3 sequence reads: CASSPYGPTSEKLFF. The DNA for the CDR3 is TGTGCCAGCTCACCATACGGTCCCACGAGCGAAAAACTGTTTTTT. The gene calls are TRBV18 and TRBJ1-4; D is unclear. Germline V CDR1 and CDR2: KGHSH, LQKENI. CDR3 length equals 15 residues. V lost 2 bases and J lost 8, with 15 bases in between.

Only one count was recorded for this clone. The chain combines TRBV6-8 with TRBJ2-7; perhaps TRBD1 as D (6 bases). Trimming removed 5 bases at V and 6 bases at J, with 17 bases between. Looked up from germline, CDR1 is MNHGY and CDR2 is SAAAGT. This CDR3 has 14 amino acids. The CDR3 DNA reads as TGTGCCAGCAGTCCGTCCAAGGACAGTCGCGAGCAGTACTTC. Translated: CASSPSKDSREQYF.

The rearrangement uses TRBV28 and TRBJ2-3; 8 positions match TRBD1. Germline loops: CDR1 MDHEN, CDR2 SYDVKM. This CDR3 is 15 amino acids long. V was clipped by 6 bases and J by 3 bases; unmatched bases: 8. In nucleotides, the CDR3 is TGTGCCAGCAGACCCGACAGGGGCGAGACAGATACGCAGTATTTT. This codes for CASRPDRGETDTQYF. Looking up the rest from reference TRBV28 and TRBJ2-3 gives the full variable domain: DVKVTQSSRYLVKRTGEKVFLECVQDMDHENMFWYRQDPGLGLRLIYFSYDVKMKEKGDIPEGYSVSREKKERFSLILESASTNQTSMYLCASRPDRGETDTQYFGPGTRLTVL.

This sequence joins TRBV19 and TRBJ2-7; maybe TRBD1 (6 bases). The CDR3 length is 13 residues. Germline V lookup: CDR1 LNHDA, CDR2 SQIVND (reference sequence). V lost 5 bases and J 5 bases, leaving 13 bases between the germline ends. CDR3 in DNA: TGTGCCAGTAGTCCCGACAGGTTCCACGAGCAGTACTTC. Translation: CASSPDRFHEQYF.

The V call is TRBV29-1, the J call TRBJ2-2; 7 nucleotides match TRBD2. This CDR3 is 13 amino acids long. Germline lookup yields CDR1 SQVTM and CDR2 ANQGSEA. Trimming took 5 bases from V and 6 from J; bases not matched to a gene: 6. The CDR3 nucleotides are TGCAGCGTTCTAGTGGGAGGGTCCGGGGAGCTGTTTTTT. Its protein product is CSVLVGGSGELFF.

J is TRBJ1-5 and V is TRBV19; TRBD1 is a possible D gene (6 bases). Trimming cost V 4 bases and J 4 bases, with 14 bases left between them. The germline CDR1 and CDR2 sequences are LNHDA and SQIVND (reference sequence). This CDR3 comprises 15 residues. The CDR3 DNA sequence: TGTGCCAGTAGTACGACAGGCGCGATTAATCAGCCCCAGCATTTT. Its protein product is CASSTTGAINQPQHF.

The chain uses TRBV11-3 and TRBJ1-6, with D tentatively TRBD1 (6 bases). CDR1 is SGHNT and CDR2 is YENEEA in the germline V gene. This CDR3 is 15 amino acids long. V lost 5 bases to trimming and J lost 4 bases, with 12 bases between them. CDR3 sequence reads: CASSPGGRYNSPLHF. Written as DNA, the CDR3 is TGTGCCAGCAGCCCCGGGGGGCGTTATAATTCACCCCTCCACTTT. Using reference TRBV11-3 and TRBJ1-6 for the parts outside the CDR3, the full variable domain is EAGVVQSPRYKIIEKKQPVAFWCNPISGHNTLYWYLQNLGQGPELLIRYENEEAVDDSQLPKDRFSAERLKGVDSTLKIQPAELGDSAVYLCASSPGGRYNSPLHFGNGTRLTVT.

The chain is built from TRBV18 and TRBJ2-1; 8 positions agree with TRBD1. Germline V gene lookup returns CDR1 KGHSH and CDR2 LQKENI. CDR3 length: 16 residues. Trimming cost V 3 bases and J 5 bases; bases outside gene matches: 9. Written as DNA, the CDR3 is TGTGCCAGCTCACCCTACGGGACAGGACCCCACAATGAGCAGTTCTTC. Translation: CASSPYGTGPHNEQFF.

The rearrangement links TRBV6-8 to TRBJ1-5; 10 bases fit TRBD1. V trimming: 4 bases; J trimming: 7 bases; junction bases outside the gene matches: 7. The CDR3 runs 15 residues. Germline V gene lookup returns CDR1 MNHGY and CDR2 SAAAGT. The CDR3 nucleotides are TGTGCCAGCAGTTCGACAGGGGGCGCGGGACAGCCCCAGCATTTT. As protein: CASSSTGGAGQPQHF.